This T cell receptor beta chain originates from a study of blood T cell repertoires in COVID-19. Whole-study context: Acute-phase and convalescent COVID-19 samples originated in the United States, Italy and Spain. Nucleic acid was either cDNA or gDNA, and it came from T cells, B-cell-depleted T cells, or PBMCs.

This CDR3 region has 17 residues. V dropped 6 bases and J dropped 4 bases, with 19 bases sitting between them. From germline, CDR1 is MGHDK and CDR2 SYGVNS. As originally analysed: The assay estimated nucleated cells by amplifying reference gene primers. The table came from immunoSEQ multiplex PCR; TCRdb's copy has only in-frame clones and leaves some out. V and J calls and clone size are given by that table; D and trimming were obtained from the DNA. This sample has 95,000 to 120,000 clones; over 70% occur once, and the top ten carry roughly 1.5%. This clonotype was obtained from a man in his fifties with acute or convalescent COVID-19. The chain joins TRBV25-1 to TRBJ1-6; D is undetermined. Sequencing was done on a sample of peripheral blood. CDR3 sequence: CASSPVNPGRYNSPLHF. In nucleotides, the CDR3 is TGTGCCAGCAGCCCCGTCAACCCGGGGAGATATAATTCACCCCTCCACTTT.